Below, 12 T cell receptor beta chains from the same sample are listed, as sequenced in a study of spatial heterogeneity in lung cancer. Points from the study as a whole: Tumors with more nonsynonymous mutations had more expanded intratumoral alpha and beta TCRs.

Described time point: sample taken at primary tumor resection. TCRdb ran MiXCR on the 5' RACE reads and lists one entry per CDR3 protein. The table shows under 20,000 distinct CDR3 sequences, with 6.2% occurring only once. Antigen specificity for these receptors is unknown. The material sequenced was lung tumor tissue, taken at surgery. The receptors come from a male donor with early-stage non-small cell lung cancer.

This clonotype has ten or more counts. This beta chain came through as a stray read in a library set up for alpha chains, and its size says little. The V and J genes are TRBV6-6 and TRBJ2-7; D might be TRBD1 or TRBD2, each matching 5 bases. The CDR3 is 13 residues long. Trimming removed 5 bases from V and 0 bases from J, with 8 bases in between. Germline loops: CDR1 MNHNY, CDR2 SVGAGI (reference sequence). The CDR3 sequence is CASSRGPSYEQYF. In DNA, the CDR3 is TGTGCCAGCAGTCGGGGACCCTCCTACGAGCAGTACTTC.

On this clonotype itself: This beta chain is a stray sequence in a library constructed for alpha chains; its clone size is not meaningful. The chain couples TRBV19 to TRBJ2-2, with D unresolved. Germline V gene lookup returns CDR1 LNHDA and CDR2 SQIVND (reference sequence). The CDR3 covers 14 residues. V gave up 10 bases and J gave up 0 bases, with 12 bases separating them. CDR3 DNA: TGTGCCACCAGGCAGTACTCGAACACCGGGGAGCTGTTTTTT. Residues: CATRQYSNTGELFF. Together with reference TRBV19 and TRBJ2-2, the CDR3 gives the full variable domain: DGGITQSPKYLFRKEGQNVTLSCEQNLNHDAMYWYRQDPGQGLRLIYYSQIVNDFQKGDIAEGYSVSREKKESFPLTVTSAQKNPTAFYLCATRQYSNTGELFFGEGSRLTVL.

This clonotype was picked up many times. The library was designed around alpha chains, so this beta chain is a stray read whose abundance carries little weight. The CDR3: CASSLSGGMGTQYF. DNA of the CDR3: TGTGCCAGCAGCTTAAGCGGTGGTATGGGTACGCAGTATTTT. The chain is built from TRBV7-2 and TRBJ2-3; a possible D gene is TRBD2 (5 bases). The V end was cut by 2 bases, the J end by 8 bases, with 14 bases between. In germline, CDR1 is SGHTA, CDR2 FQGNSA. The CDR3 sequence is 14 residues long.

This clonotype appeared many times. The library was built for alpha chains, so this beta chain is an off-target read and its size means little. The chain is built from TRBV9 and TRBJ2-7, with D perhaps assigned TRBD1 or TRBD2 (5 bases each). Germline-derived CDR1 and CDR2 are SGDLS and YYNGEE. This CDR3 is built from 13 residues. Trimming shortened V by 2 bases and J by 1 base, and 7 bases separated the two germline ends. The CDR3: CASSVGGSYEQYF. The CDR3 DNA reads as TGTGCCAGCAGCGTTGGGGGTTCCTACGAGCAGTACTTC. The whole variable domain, remainder taken from reference TRBV9 and TRBJ2-7, is DSGVTQTPKHLITATGQRVTLRCSPRSGDLSVYWYQQSLDQGLQFLIQYYNGEERAKGNILERFSAQQFPDLHSELNLSSLELGDSALYFCASSVGGSYEQYFGPGTRLTVT.

Remarks on this clonotype: This beta chain represents an off-target read in a library built for alpha chains; its size is of limited meaning. The chain employs TRBV3-1 and TRBJ2-7, with D unresolved. In germline, CDR1 is LGHDT, CDR2 YNNKEL (reference sequence). This CDR3 has 16 amino acids. V shed 4 bases and J shed 0 bases, with 16 bases lying between them. The CDR3, as DNA: TGTGCCAGCAGCCTTGGAGAGGCAGTTAGCTCCTACGAGCAGTACTTC. This sequence encodes CASSLGEAVSSYEQYF.

This clonotype was counted ten times or more. This beta chain is an unintended read in a library built for alpha chains; its size means little. This rearrangement joins TRBV20-1 to TRBJ1-1; D call uncertain. The V end was cut by 3 bases, the J end by 0 bases, with 8 bases between. The CDR3 extends over 13 amino acids. The germline V gene has CDR1 DFQATT and CDR2 SNEGSKA (reference sequence). CDR3 sequence: CSASSAVNTEAFF. The CDR3, as DNA: TGCAGTGCTAGTTCGGCAGTGAACACTGAAGCTTTCTTT.

This clonotype showed up many times. The size of this beta chain means little, since it is a stray read in a library made for alpha chains. V gene TRBV2 combines with J gene TRBJ1-5; 11 nucleotides agree with TRBD1. This CDR3 has 18 amino acids. Germline CDR1 and CDR2: SNHLY and FYNNEI. The V gene end was trimmed by 3 bases and the J gene end by 1 base; junction bases not matched to a gene: 8. The CDR3 protein is CASSEPFGQGASNQPQHF. The CDR3 DNA sequence: TGTGCCAGCAGTGAGCCCTTCGGACAGGGGGCGAGCAATCAGCCCCAGCATTTT.

This clonotype was recorded many times. This beta chain is an unintended read in a library built for alpha chains; its size means little. The rearrangement links TRBV9 to TRBJ2-5, with D maybe TRBD2 (5 bases). The germline V gene has CDR1 SGDLS and CDR2 YYNGEE. This CDR3 contains 15 residues. V dropped 2 bases and J dropped 5 bases, with 16 bases sitting between them. This chain's CDR3 is CASSVSGSGWETQYF. In nucleotides, the CDR3 is TGTGCCAGCAGCGTCAGTGGGAGTGGGTGGGAGACCCAGTACTTC.

This clonotype was seen repeatedly, ten times or more. Germline is not matched at one junction end, which may reflect a read error. Since it is a stray read in a library aimed at alpha chains, this beta chain has a size that is not meaningful. This chain joins TRBV7-7 and TRBJ2-5; 8 bases agree with TRBD2. Looked up from germline, CDR1 is SSHAT and CDR2 is FNYEAQ (reference sequence). The CDR3 consists of 16 residues. DNA for the CDR3: TGTGCTAGCAGCTTAAGTAAGCGGGAGAAGCAAGAGACCCAGTACTTC. Translated: CASSLSKREKQETQYF.

This clonotype was observed at least ten times. In a library made to pick up alpha chains, this beta chain is a stray read with a size that means little. The V and J genes are TRBV7-2 and TRBJ2-2; 9 bases align to TRBD2. The ends lost 3 bases at V and 5 bases at J; junction bases unmatched: 4. This CDR3 has 15 residues. Germline CDR1 is SGHTA and CDR2 is FQGNSA. CDR3: CASSLERGETGELFF. DNA of the CDR3: TGTGCCAGCAGCTTGGAGCGGGGGGAAACCGGGGAGCTGTTTTTT.

This clonotype was counted a few times. This beta chain appears as a stray read in a library generated for alpha chains; its size is not informative. This sequence joins TRBV3-1 and TRBJ2-1; D possibly uses TRBD1 or TRBD2 (5 bases each). Germline V lookup: CDR1 LGHDT, CDR2 YNNKEL (reference sequence). This CDR3 has 14 residues. V was pared by 1 base and J by 9 bases, with 13 bases between. This CDR3 is CASSQVAGTGEQFF. The DNA of the CDR3 is TGTGCCAGCAGCCAAGTAGCAGGGACGGGTGAGCAGTTCTTC.

This clonotype is labeled as medium-sized. Within a library made for alpha chains, this beta chain is off target, and its count is uninformative. The genes are TRBV6-2 or TRBV6-3 and TRBJ2-2; no definite D call. The germline gives CDR1 MNHEY, CDR2 SVGEGT. This CDR3 has 11 residues. Trimming removed 7 bases at V and 5 bases at J, with 5 bases between. This CDR3 reads CASTWTGELFF. As DNA, the CDR3 is TGTGCCAGCACCTGGACCGGGGAGCTGTTTTTT.